This TCR beta chain was sequenced for a study of blood T cell repertoires in COVID-19 (dated by TCRdb to the early 2020s). About the full investigation: The collaborator samples originated in the United States, Italy and Spain and spanned the acute and convalescent phases of COVID-19. The material from the prospective study consisted of cDNA or gDNA derived from T cells, B-cell-depleted T cells, or PBMCs. Subjects who had been exposed to COVID-19, were actively infected with it, or had recovered from it provided the deeply sampled blood TCRbeta repertoires that made up the dataset. The repertoires were made available in a free public database intended to serve as a resource for research on the immune response to SARS-CoV-2. The samples were drawn from two sources: the first 160 participants of the ongoing ImmuneRACE study, and 1,000 to 1,500 subjects contributed by 6 global collaborators. The sample metadata nearly always contained a de-identified subject ID, COVID-19 status, age in years and sex. Where HLA class I and class II types were available, the types were taken from metadata supplied by the sample provider, not from assay-based typing. Broad study findings and their caveats: The quantity of clinical and demographic metadata differed by source and by participant and was supplied without curation.

The immunoSEQ Assay, a bias-controlled multiplex PCR, was used to amplify TCRbeta CDR3 regions from genomic DNA. As for how the authors treated the data: The number of nucleated cells in each sample was estimated by amplification of reference gene primers within the assay. To quantify the absolute abundance of each unique TCRbeta CDR3 rearrangement, sequence reads were collapsed and filtered. For each sample, productive Simpson clonality was calculated as the square root of Simpson's diversity index across productive rearrangements. Here the immuneACCESS table is served through TCRdb, limited to in-frame sequences with V and J called. Missing clones are a known gap in these copies; in checked studies unresolved V genes cover under half, and the rest lacks a known reason. V, J and clone size are those of that table, while D and trimming were read from the DNA. This sample is represented by fewer than 500,000 clones; 70% to 90% of them were singletons. The ten largest account for 0.8% to 1% of the sample.

One collaborating source in Seattle enrolled patients during active infection and followed them longitudinally through the course of disease. Collaborating institutions collected whole blood in K2EDTA tubes following their own protocols. For TCRbeta analysis, collaborators shipped samples in one of three forms: frozen whole blood, isolated PBMCs, or DNA extracted from either of those sample types. CDR1 and CDR2, looked up from the germline V gene, are SGHRS and YFSETQ. Trimming removed 4 bases from V and 0 bases from J; the gene matches leave 3 bases unexplained. The CDR3 runs 14 residues from the cysteine to the phenylalanine. Of the read, only the CDR3 DNA is kept; its 42 bases are in frame from base 1. A word on this clone: This receptor's antigen is unknown. Base quality data are lacking; no much larger clone is found one base away.

The chain employs TRBV5-1 and TRBJ1-1; 7 central bases correspond to TRBD1. The material sequenced was peripheral blood. The clonotype was recovered from a young man with COVID-19, enrolled during active disease. Here is the DNA: TGCGCCAGCAGCGTACAGGGGATGAACACTGAAGCTTTCTTT. It is translated as CASSVQGMNTEAFF.